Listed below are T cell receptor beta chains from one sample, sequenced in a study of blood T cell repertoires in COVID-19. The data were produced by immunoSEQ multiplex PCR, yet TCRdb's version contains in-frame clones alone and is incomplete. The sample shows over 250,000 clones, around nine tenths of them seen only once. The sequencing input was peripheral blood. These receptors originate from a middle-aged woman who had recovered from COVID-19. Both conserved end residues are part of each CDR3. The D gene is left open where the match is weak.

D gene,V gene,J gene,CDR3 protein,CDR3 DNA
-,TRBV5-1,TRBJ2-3,CASSPGSTDTQYF,TGCGCCAGCAGCCCGGGGTCCACAGATACGCAGTATTTT
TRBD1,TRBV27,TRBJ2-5,CASSSIRTGGPLGETQYF,TGTGCCAGCAGTTCAATTCGGACAGGGGGGCCCCTCGGAGAGACCCAGTACTTC
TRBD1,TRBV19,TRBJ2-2,CATTQGERPFTGGELFF,TGTGCCACAACCCAGGGGGAGAGGCCCTTCACAGGCGGGGAGCTGTTTTTT
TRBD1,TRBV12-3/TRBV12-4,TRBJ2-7,CASSSGQGAEQYF,TGTGCCAGCAGTTCGGGACAGGGGGCCGAGCAGTACTTC
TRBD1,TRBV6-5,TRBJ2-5,CASSYRQGAETQYF,TGTGCCAGCAGTTACCGACAGGGGGCTGAGACCCAGTACTTC
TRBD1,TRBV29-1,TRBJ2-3,CSVRTGSTDTQYF,TGCAGCGTTCGGACAGGGAGCACAGATACGCAGTATTTT
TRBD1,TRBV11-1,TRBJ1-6,CASGTGYSPLHF,TGTGCCAGCGGGACAGGCTATTCACCCCTCCACTTT
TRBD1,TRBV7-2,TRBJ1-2,CASSPRAGQGGGYTF,TGTGCCAGCAGCCCCCGGGCGGGGCAGGGGGGCGGCTACACCTTC
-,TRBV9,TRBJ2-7,CASSVDPGGTPYEQYF,TGTGCCAGCAGCGTAGATCCGGGGGGCACCCCCTACGAGCAGTACTTC
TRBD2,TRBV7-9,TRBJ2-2,CASSLGLAGATGELFF,TGTGCCAGCAGCTTGGGACTAGCGGGAGCAACCGGGGAGCTGTTTTTT
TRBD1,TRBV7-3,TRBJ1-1,CASSTGTGVLLF,TGTGCCAGCAGCACCGGGACAGGGGTTCTCCTCTTT
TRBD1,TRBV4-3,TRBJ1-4,CASSQDGGTGGEKLFF,TGCGCCAGCAGCCAAGATGGGGGGACAGGGGGTGAAAAACTGTTTTTT
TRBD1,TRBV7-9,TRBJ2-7,CASSAGTAYEQYF,TGTGCCAGCAGCGCCGGGACAGCCTACGAGCAGTACTTC
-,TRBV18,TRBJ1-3,CASSPLGAESGNTIYF,TGTGCCAGCTCACCCCTTGGGGCCGAATCTGGAAACACCATATATTTT
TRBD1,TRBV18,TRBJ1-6,CASSPRPATGEGIPLHF,TGTGCCAGCTCACCTCGCCCAGCCACAGGGGAAGGAATACCCCTCCACTTT
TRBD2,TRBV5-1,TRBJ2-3,CASSLIGSSGSITDTQYF,TGCGCCAGCAGCTTGATAGGGTCTAGCGGGAGTATCACAGATACGCAGTATTTT
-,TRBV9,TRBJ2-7,CASSPSTRDEQYF,TGTGCCAGCAGCCCATCGACTAGGGACGAGCAGTACTTC
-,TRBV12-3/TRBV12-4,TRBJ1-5,CASSPTDFQPQHF,TGTGCCAGCAGCCCTACAGATTTTCAGCCCCAGCATTTT
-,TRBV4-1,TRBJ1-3,CASSQVTERNTIYF,TGCGCCAGCAGCCAAGTCACGGAGAGAAACACCATATATTTT
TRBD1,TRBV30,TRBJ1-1,CAWGDKRGRGTEAFF,TGTGCCTGGGGGGACAAGAGGGGGCGCGGAACTGAAGCTTTCTTT
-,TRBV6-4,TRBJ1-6,CASSGDYRESSYNSPLHF,TGTGCCAGCAGTGGGGATTACAGGGAAAGCTCCTATAATTCACCCCTCCACTTT
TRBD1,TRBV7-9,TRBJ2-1,CASSALRGQGSDEQFF,TGTGCCAGCAGCGCCCTTCGGGGACAGGGGTCTGATGAGCAGTTCTTC
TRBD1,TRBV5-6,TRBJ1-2,CASSNTGTAHYGYTF,TGTGCCAGCAGCAACACCGGGACAGCCCACTATGGCTACACCTTC
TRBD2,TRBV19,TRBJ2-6,CASSGRGVRAGANVLTF,TGTGCCAGTAGCGGCCGGGGGGTCCGGGCTGGGGCCAACGTCCTGACTTTC